Listed here are 17 T cell receptor beta chains from one sample, sequenced in a study of T-cell reconstitution after alpha-beta-depleted transplantation in children. Preparing the TCRbeta library involved the use of unique molecular identifiers. TCRdb re-called the PCR reads with MiXCR, one entry per CDR3 protein. The profile shows about 980,000 distinct CDR3 sequences, roughly 29% of them singletons. Material: PBMCs, mostly from graft donor cells, obtained 360 days after TCRalphabeta/CD19-depleted stem cell transplant. These receptor sequences come from a boy younger than two who had a stem cell transplant for SCID, so the T cells may come from the graft donor.

This sequence joins TRBV12-3 or TRBV12-4 and TRBJ1-2; 7 bases agree with TRBD1. The CDR3 covers 12 residues. Trimming took 4 bases from V and 8 from J; bases not matched to a gene: 4. The CDR3 reads CASSSTGTGYTF. CDR3 nucleotide sequence: TGTGCCAGCAGTTCGACAGGGACCGGCTACACCTTC.

CDR3 sequence: CASSPRQGASSPLHF. In DNA, the CDR3 is TGTGCCAGCAGTCCTCGACAGGGGGCAAGCTCACCCCTCCACTTT. The rearrangement links TRBV12-3 or TRBV12-4 to TRBJ1-6, with 10 bases fitting TRBD1. The CDR3 spans 15 residues. Trimming took 5 bases from V and 10 from J; bases not matched to a gene: 8.

This clonotype has more than one count but fewer than ten. The chain carries TRBV7-2 and TRBJ2-5; the match to TRBD2 covers 12 bases. This CDR3 contains 16 residues. Germline lookup yields CDR1 SGHTA and CDR2 FQGNSA. The J segment lost 0 bases and the V segment lost 2 bases, leaving 1 base of the junction unmatched. CDR3 sequence reads: CASSLTSGGYQETQYF. The CDR3 DNA is TGTGCCAGCAGCTTAACTAGCGGGGGGTACCAAGAGACCCAGTACTTC.

This clonotype was seen a few times. This rearrangement joins TRBV20-1 to TRBJ1-2; TRBD1 might be the D (5 bases). V lost 4 bases and J 8 bases, leaving 17 bases between the germline ends. CDR1 DFQATT and CDR2 SNEGSKA come from the germline V gene (reference sequence). CDR3 length equals 13 residues. The CDR3 loop is CSATERGFLGYTF. CDR3 coding DNA: TGCAGTGCTACTGAAAGGGGTTTCTTGGGCTACACCTTC.

V gene TRBV7-2 combines with J gene TRBJ2-2; possibly TRBD2 for D (5 bases). Trimming removed 1 base from V and 1 base from J, with 10 bases in between. Germline values: CDR1 SGHTA, CDR2 FQGNSA. This CDR3 is 16 amino acids long. The CDR3 DNA is TGTGCCAGCAGCTTAGGAGGGATTTTGAACACCGGGGAGCTGTTTTTT. Amino acid sequence: CASSLGGILNTGELFF. The complete variable domain, with remaining parts taken from reference TRBV7-2 and TRBJ2-2, reads GAGVSQSPSNKVTEKGKDVELRCDPISGHTALYWYRQSLGQGLEFLIYFQGNSAPDKSGLPSDRFSAERTGGSVSTLTIQRTQQEDSAVYLCASSLGGILNTGELFFGEGSRLTVL.

The rearrangement links TRBV6-1 to TRBJ1-1; 8 bases map to TRBD1. Looked up from germline, CDR1 is MNHNS and CDR2 is SASEGT. With 8 bases clipped from V and 1 base from J, the junction kept 9 bases outside the gene matches. The CDR3 is 15 amino acids. The CDR3 loop is CASGRRGTGNTEAFF. For the CDR3, the DNA is TGTGCCAGCGGCAGAAGAGGGACAGGGAACACTGAAGCTTTCTTT.

The genes are TRBV18 and TRBJ2-2; unclear D gene. The germline gives CDR1 KGHSH, CDR2 LQKENI. Trimming pared 8 bases from V and 6 bases from J, leaving 7 bases between. CDR3 length: 11 residues. In DNA, the CDR3 is TGTGCCAGCGCCGGGTCCGGGGAGCTGTTTTTT. Protein product: CASAGSGELFF.

The genes are TRBV6-2 or TRBV6-3 and TRBJ2-1, with D uncertain. The CDR3 sequence is 16 residues long. The V gene's germline CDR1 is MNHEY and CDR2 SVGEGT. The V and J ends lost 5 bases and 0 bases respectively, with 14 bases between them. This chain's CDR3 is CASSTVQPSSYNEQFF. CDR3 bases: TGTGCCAGCAGTACGGTGCAACCTAGCTCCTACAATGAGCAGTTCTTC.

The sample holds many counts of this clonotype. J is TRBJ2-6 and V is TRBV29-1; D is undetermined. Germline lookup yields CDR1 SQVTM and CDR2 ANQGSEA. The ends were cut back, 7 bases at V and 2 bases at J, with 9 bases in the middle. The CDR3 extends over 13 amino acids. CDR3 sequence reads: CSGHLPGANVLTF. The DNA for the CDR3 is TGCAGCGGCCACCTCCCTGGGGCCAACGTCCTGACTTTC.

Ten or more counts support this clonotype. The V gene is TRBV5-1, the J gene TRBJ1-2; the D is unclear. The CDR3 loop spans 16 amino acids. Germline CDR1 SGHRS, CDR2 YFSETQ. V was trimmed by 0 bases and J by 8 bases, leaving 20 bases between them. In nucleotides, the CDR3 is TGCGCCAGCAGCTTGGATCGTCCGGAGAGAGGGTACGGCTACACCTTC. Translation: CASSLDRPERGYGYTF.

This chain joins TRBV5-1 and TRBJ2-5, with D perhaps being TRBD1 or TRBD2 (6 bases each). CDR1 is SGHRS and CDR2 is YFSETQ in the germline V gene. This CDR3 region has 16 residues. V was cut by 5 bases and J by 3 bases, with 20 bases left in between. This chain's CDR3 is CASRYPKSGAKETQYF. Here the CDR3 DNA reads TGCGCCAGCAGGTACCCCAAGTCGGGGGCGAAAGAGACCCAGTACTTC.

This clonotype was detected once. The chain uses TRBV20-1 and TRBJ2-7; D ambiguous. The V end lost 6 bases, the J end lost 2 bases, and 8 bases lay between the germline ends. Germline V gene lookup returns CDR1 DFQATT and CDR2 SNEGSKA (reference sequence). CDR3 length equals 11 residues. DNA of the CDR3: TGCAGTGCGGAGCTTGCCTACGAGCAGTACTTC. This gives the protein CSAELAYEQYF.

This clonotype was seen a handful of times. The chain carries TRBV7-9 and TRBJ1-1, with 8 nucleotides matching TRBD1. CDR1 and CDR2 from the germline V gene are SEHNR and FQNEAQ (reference sequence). The trim removed 5 bases at V and 4 bases at J, leaving 15 bases unmatched. CDR3 length: 17 residues. CDR3 nucleotides: TGTGCCAGCAGCCCTGGCCTAACCAGGGGGCATGGCACTGAAGCTTTCTTT. Translating gives CASSPGLTRGHGTEAFF.

The chain is built from TRBV7-6 and TRBJ2-1; D not certain. The V end lost 4 bases, the J end lost 4 bases, and 14 bases lay between the germline ends. The length of the CDR3 is 15 residues. Germline CDR1 SGHVS, CDR2 FNYEAQ. The CDR3 sequence: CASSSARGRYNEQFF. CDR3 coding DNA: TGTGCCAGCAGCTCAGCAAGAGGCAGATACAATGAGCAGTTCTTC.

J is TRBJ2-1 and V is TRBV29-1, with D unresolved. The CDR3 covers 12 residues. Germline-derived CDR1 and CDR2 are SQVTM and ANQGSEA. V lost 6 bases and J 6 bases, leaving 12 bases between the germline ends. DNA for the CDR3: TGCAGCGTGGCCCTATGGGGCAATGAGCAGTTCTTC. Translation: CSVALWGNEQFF.

V and J are TRBV19 and TRBJ2-1; 11 bases line up with TRBD2. V was clipped by 4 bases and J by 6 bases; unmatched bases: 5. Germline CDR1 reads LNHDA; CDR2 reads SQIVND (reference sequence). This CDR3 spans 15 amino acids. CDR3 amino acids: CASSKISGGVNEQFF. CDR3 DNA sequence: TGTGCCAGTAGTAAAATTAGCGGGGGGGTCAATGAGCAGTTCTTC.

The chain carries TRBV4-1 and TRBJ1-4, with D possibly being TRBD1 (5 bases). The CDR3 covers 15 residues. Trimming took off 1 base at V and 4 bases at J, with 10 bases between the two ends. Looked up from germline, CDR1 is MGHRA and CDR2 is YSYEKL. This CDR3 is CASSQGGKGNEKLFF. The CDR3 region has the DNA TGCGCCAGCAGCCAAGGGGGGAAGGGTAATGAAAAACTGTTTTTT.